This T cell receptor (beta chain) is drawn from a study of CD8+ T cells in alopecia areata. The CDR3 covers 15 residues. Germline lookup yields CDR1 SGHNT and CDR2 YENEEA. Trimming took off 2 bases at V and 7 bases at J, with 15 bases between the two ends. Stated treatment: oral pan-JAK inhibitor, 5-10 mg twice daily. Extraction and reverse transcription of RNA yielded cDNA as the sequencing template. Sequenced by immunoSEQ multiplex PCR; TCRdb stores in-frame clones only, minus some. The table has around 86,000 clones, just over 70% seen once. The receptor's source is a human donor with alopecia areata. The starting material was CD8+ T cells sorted from blood, obtained at approximately week 45, from a patient treated with tofacitinib. The chain couples TRBV11-3 to TRBJ2-1; D ambiguous. In DNA, the CDR3 is TGTGCCAGCAGCTTACTAGTCGCTCGTGAGAATGAGCAGTTCTTC. Protein product: CASSLLVARENEQFF.